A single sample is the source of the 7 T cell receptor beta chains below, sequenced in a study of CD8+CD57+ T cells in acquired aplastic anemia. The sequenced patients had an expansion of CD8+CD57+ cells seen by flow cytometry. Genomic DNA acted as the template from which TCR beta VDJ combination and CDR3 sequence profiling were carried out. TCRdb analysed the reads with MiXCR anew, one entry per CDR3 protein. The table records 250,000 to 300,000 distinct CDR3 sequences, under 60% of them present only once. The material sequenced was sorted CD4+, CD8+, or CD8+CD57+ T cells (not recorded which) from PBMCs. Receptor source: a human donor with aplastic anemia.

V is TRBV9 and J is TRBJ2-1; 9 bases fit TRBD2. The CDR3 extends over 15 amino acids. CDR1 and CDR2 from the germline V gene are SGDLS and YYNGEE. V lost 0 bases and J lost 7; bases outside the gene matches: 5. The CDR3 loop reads CASSVDPSGVNEQFF. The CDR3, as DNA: TGTGCCAGCAGCGTAGATCCTAGCGGGGTAAATGAGCAGTTCTTC. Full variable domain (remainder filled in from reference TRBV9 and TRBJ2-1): DSGVTQTPKHLITATGQRVTLRCSPRSGDLSVYWYQQSLDQGLQFLIQYYNGEERAKGNILERFSAQQFPDLHSELNLSSLELGDSALYFCASSVDPSGVNEQFFGPGTRLTVL.

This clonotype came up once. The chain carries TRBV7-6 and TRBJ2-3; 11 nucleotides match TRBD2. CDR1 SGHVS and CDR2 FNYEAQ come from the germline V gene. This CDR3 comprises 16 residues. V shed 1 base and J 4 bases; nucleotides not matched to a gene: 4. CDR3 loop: CASSLGLAGSSDTQYF. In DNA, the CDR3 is TGTGCCAGCAGCTTAGGACTAGCGGGATCGTCAGATACGCAGTATTTT.

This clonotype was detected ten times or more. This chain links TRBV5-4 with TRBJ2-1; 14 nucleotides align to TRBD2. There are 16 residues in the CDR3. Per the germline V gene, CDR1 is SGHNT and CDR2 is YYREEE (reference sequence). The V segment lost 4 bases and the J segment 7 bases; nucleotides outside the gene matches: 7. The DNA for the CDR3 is TGTGCCAGCAGCCTTGGGACTAGCGGGAGTTGGAATGAGCAGTTCTTC. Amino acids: CASSLGTSGSWNEQFF.

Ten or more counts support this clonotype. The CDR3 loop is CASRPGQGSVDGNQPQHF. CDR3 nucleotide sequence: TGTGCCAGCAGGCCGGGACAGGGGTCTGTCGATGGCAATCAGCCCCAGCATTTT. The V and J genes are TRBV6-1 and TRBJ1-5; 10 nucleotides match TRBD1. Germline-derived CDR1 and CDR2 are MNHNS and SASEGT. The CDR3 spans 18 residues. V shed 6 bases and J 2 bases; nucleotides not matched to a gene: 13.

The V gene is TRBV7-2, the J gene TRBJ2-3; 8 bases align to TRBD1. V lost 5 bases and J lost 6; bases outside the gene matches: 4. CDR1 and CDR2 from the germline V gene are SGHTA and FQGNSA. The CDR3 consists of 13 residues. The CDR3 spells CASSLQGADTQYF. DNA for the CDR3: TGTGCCAGCAGCCTGCAGGGGGCGGATACGCAGTATTTT.

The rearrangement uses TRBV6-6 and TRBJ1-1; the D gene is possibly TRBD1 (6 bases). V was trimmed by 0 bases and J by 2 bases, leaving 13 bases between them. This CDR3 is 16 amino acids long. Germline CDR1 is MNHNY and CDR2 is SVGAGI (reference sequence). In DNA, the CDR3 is TGTGCCAGCAGTTACTCGGGGGGCTCGGGAAACACTGAAGCTTTCTTT. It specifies CASSYSGGSGNTEAFF.

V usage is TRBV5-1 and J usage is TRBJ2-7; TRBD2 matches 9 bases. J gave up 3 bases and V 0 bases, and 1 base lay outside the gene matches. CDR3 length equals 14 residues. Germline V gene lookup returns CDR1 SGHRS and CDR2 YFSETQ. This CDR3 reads CASSLARGGYEQYF. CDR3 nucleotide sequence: TGCGCCAGCAGCTTGGCGCGGGGGGGCTACGAGCAGTACTTC.